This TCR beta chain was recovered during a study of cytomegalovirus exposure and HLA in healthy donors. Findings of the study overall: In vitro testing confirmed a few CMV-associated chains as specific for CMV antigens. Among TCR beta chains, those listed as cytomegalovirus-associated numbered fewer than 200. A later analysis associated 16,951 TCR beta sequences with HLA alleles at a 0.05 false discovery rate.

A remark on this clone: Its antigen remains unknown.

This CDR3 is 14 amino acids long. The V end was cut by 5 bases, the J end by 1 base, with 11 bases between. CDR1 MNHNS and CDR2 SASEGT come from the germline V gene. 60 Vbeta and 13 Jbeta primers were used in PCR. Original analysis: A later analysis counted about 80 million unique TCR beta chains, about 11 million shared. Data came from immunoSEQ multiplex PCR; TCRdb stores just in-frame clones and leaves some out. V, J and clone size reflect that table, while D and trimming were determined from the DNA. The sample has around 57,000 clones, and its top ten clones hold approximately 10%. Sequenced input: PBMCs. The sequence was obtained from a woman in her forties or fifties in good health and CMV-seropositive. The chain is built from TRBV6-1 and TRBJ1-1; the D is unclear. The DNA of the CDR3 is TGTGCCAGCAGTCGGGAGGTAGGGAACACTGAAGCTTTCTTT. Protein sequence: CASSREVGNTEAFF.